The source of this T cell receptor beta chain is a study of shared clonotypes between healthy human individuals. V was pared by 1 base and J by 7 bases, with 11 bases between. Germline-derived CDR1 and CDR2 are MNHEY and SMNVEV (reference sequence). This CDR3 region has 15 residues. Assay used: immunoSEQ multiplex PCR; TCRdb lists only in-frame clones, some missing. There are 2,500,000 or so clones in the sample; more than 80% occur only once, and 0.13% to 0.15% lies in the top ten. The genes are TRBV27 and TRBJ1-6; TRBD1 is a possible D gene (5 bases). Sequencing was done on a sample of naive CD4+ T cells sorted from blood. The subset is: CD45RA+ positively selected. The clonotype originates from a man aged 18 to 30 in good health. CDR3 loop: CASSLYSGGNSPLHF. DNA for the CDR3: TGTGCCAGCAGTTTATATAGCGGGGGGAATTCACCCCTCCACTTT.